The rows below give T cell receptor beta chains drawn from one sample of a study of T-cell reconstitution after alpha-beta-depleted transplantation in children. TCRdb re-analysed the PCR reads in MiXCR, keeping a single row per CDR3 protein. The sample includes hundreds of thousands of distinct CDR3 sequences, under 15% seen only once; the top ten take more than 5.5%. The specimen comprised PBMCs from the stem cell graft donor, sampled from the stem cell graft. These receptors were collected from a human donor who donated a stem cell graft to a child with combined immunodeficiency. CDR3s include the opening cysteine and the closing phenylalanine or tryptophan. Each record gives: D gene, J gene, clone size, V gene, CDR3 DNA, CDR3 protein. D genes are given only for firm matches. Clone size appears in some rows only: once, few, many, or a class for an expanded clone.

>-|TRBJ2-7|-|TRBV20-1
TGCAGTGCCCCTACAACCTCCTACGAGCAGTACTTC
CSAPTTSYEQYF
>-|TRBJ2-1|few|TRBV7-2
TGTGCCAGCAGCTCGCCAGGGTGGTACTACAATGAGCAGTTCTTC
CASSSPGWYYNEQFF
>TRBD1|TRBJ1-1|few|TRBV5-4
TGTGCCAGCAGCGGAATACAGGGGGGACTCGAAGCTTTCTTT
CASSGIQGGLEAFF
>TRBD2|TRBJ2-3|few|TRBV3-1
TGTGCCAGCAGCCAAGTTTGGTCTAGCGGGAGGGGGAAGCAGTATTTT
CASSQVWSSGRGKQYF
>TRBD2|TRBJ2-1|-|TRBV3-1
TGTGCCAGCAGCCAACACCTAGCGGGGGGGTGGGAGCAGTTCTTC
CASSQHLAGGWEQFF
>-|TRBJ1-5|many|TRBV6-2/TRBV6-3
TGTGCCAGCAGTTCTCGCAGCAATCAGCCCCAGCATTTT
CASSSRSNQPQHF
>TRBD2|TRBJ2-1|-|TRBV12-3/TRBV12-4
TGTGCCAGCAGTTTAGCGGCGGGACTAGCGGCCTACAATGAGCAGTTCTTC
CASSLAAGLAAYNEQFF
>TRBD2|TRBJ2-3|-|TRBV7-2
TGTGCCAGCAGCTCCGCCGTTTCTAGCGGGAGAACAGATACGCAGTATTTT
CASSSAVSSGRTDTQYF
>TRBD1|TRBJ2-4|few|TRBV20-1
TGCAGTGCTGGAGTGGGACAGGGCGAAAACATTCAGTACTTC
CSAGVGQGENIQYF
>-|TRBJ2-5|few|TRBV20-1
TGCAGTGCTAGAGACCCCGGAGGAGAGACCCAGTACTTC
CSARDPGGETQYF
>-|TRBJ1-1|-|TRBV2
TGTGCCAGCATGACAGATAGAAACACTGAAGCTTTCTTT
CASMTDRNTEAFF
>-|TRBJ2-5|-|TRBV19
TGTGCCAGTAGTATAGCAGGGCTAGCGCCACTATTCCAAGAGACCCAGTACTTC
CASSIAGLAPLFQETQYF
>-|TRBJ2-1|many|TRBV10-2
TGCGCCAGCAGTGAGTCGTGGACCCGATACAATGAGCAGTTCTTC
CASSESWTRYNEQFF
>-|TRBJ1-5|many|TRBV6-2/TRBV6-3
TGTGCCAGCAGTCCACCACAGGGCTTAAGCAATCAGCCCCAGCATTTT
CASSPPQGLSNQPQHF
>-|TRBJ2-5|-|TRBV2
TGTGCCAGCAGTAGAACCCCGGGACCCCAAGAGACCCAGTACTTC
CASSRTPGPQETQYF
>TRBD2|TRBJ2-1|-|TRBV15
TGTGCCACCAGCAGAGATCGGCGGGGGGCCATATCGGAACAGTTCTTC
CATSRDRRGAISEQFF
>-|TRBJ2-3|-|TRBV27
TGTGCCAGCAGTTTATCCCCCCCAACGGCCACAGATACGCAGTATTTT
CASSLSPPTATDTQYF
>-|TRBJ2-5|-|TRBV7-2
TGTGCCAGCAGCTTAGCGGAATACCTAGCAATCCAAGTAGAGACCCAGTACTTC
CASSLAEYLAIQVETQYF
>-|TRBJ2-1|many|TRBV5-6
TGTGCCAGCAGCTTGATACAGGGTCATGAGCAGTTCTTC
CASSLIQGHEQFF
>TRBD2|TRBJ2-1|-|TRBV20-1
TGCAGTACAGGACAGTGGGGCACTAGCGGCCACCAGGCGTACAATGAGCAGTTCTTC
CSTGQWGTSGHQAYNEQFF
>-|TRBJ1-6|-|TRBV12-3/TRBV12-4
TGTGCCAGCAGTGTTCAAGCTTATAATTCACCCCTCCACTTT
CASSVQAYNSPLHF
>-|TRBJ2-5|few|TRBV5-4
TGTGCCAGCAGCGGGGGATGGACCACTTCGCGGGAGACCCAGTACTTC
CASSGGWTTSRETQYF
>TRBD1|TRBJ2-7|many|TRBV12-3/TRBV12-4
TGTGCCAGCAGCAGACAGGGGCTAAGCTACGAGCAGTACTTC
CASSRQGLSYEQYF
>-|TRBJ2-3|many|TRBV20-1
TGCAGTGCTAGCCTAGCGACCACTAGCACAGATACGCAGTATTTT
CSASLATTSTDTQYF
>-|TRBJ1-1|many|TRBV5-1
TGCGCCAGCAGCAGGGACGGTTTAATGAACACTGAAGCTTTCTTT
CASSRDGLMNTEAFF
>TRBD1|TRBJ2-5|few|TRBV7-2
TGTGCCAGCAGCCCTTGGACAGGCCCCCAAGAGACCCAGTACTTC
CASSPWTGPQETQYF
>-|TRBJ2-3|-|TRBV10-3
TGTGCCATCAGGGACGGGGGCTCCGGAACAGATACGCAGTATTTT
CAIRDGGSGTDTQYF
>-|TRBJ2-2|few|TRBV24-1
TGTGCCACCAGTGTCCTACGCCAGGGGTTCGCTAGCACCGGGGAGCTGTTTTTT
CATSVLRQGFASTGELFF
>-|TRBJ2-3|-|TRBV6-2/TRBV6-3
TGTGCCAGCAGTGTTTTTGGGCTAGCAGATACGCAGTATTTT
CASSVFGLADTQYF
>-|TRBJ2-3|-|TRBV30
TGTGCCTGGAGAAGCAGGGATACGCAGTATTTT
CAWRSRDTQYF
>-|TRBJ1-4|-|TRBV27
TGTGCCAGCAGTGCAGGGTCGCTCCCCCCTGAAAAACTGTTTTTT
CASSAGSLPPEKLFF
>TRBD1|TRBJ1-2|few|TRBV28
TGTGCCAGCAGCAACTCCGGGACAGGGGGCTATGGCTACACCTTC
CASSNSGTGGYGYTF
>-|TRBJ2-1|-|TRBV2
TGTGCCAGCAGTGACAGTGGGTCCTACAATGAGCAGTTCTTC
CASSDSGSYNEQFF
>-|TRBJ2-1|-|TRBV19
TGTGCCACCGATTCACGCAATGAGCAGTTCTTC
CATDSRNEQFF
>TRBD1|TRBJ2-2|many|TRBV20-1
TGCAGTGCTAGTGCCCCGACAGGGGGACATTACGGGGAGCTGTTTTTT
CSASAPTGGHYGELFF
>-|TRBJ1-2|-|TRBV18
TGTGCCAGCTATGTGGACAGACCTTATGGCTACACCTTC
CASYVDRPYGYTF
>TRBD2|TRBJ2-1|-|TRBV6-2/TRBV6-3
TGTGCCAGCAGTAACTGGGGCCTAGCGGGAGGGAATGAGCAGTTCTTC
CASSNWGLAGGNEQFF
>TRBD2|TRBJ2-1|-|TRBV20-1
TGCAGTGCCCTCGGGGGGGGAAGAGGGGATGAGCAGTTCTTC
CSALGGGRGDEQFF
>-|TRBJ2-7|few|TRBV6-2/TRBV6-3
TGTGCCAGCAGACGACTGAGCTACGAGCAGTACTTC
CASRRLSYEQYF
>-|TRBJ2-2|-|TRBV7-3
TGTGCCAGCAGCTTCGGGGTGGCCGGGGAGCTGTTTTTT
CASSFGVAGELFF
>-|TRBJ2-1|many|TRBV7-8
TGTGCCAGCAGCTTAACGGCTAGCTGGTATGAGCAGTTCTTC
CASSLTASWYEQFF
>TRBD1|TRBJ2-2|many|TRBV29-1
TGCAGCGCTAGGACAGGGGGTCGAACCGGGGAGCTGTTTTTT
CSARTGGRTGELFF
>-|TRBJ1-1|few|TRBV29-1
TGCAGCGTTGACGAGGGCACTGAAGCTTTCTTT
CSVDEGTEAFF
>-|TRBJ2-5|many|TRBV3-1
TGTGCCAGCAGCCAAGATCGAGAGGAGACCCAGTACTTC
CASSQDREETQYF
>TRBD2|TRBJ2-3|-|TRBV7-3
TGTGCCAGCAGCTTAAGCCCCCTTAGTCTAGCGGGGTTCACAGATACGCAGTATTTT
CASSLSPLSLAGFTDTQYF
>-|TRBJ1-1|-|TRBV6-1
TGTGCCAGCAGCTCCCCCCCGGCAGTGAACACTGAAGCTTTCTTT
CASSSPPAVNTEAFF
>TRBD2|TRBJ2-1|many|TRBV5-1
TGCGCCAGCAGCATTAGCGGGAGGGCTAACAATGAGCAGTTCTTC
CASSISGRANNEQFF
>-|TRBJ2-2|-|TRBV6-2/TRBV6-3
TGTGCCAGCAGTTCGGCCAACCTGGGGACCGAGGGGGAGCTGTTTTTT
CASSSANLGTEGELFF
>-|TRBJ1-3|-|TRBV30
TGTGCCTGGAGTGTACCGCAGGGCTCGCCTGGAAACACCATATATTTT
CAWSVPQGSPGNTIYF
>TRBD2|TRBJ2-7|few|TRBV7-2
TGTGCCAGCAGCGCGACTAGCGGGATCCACGAGCAGTACTTC
CASSATSGIHEQYF
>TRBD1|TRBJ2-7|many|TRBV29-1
TGCAGCGCTAAGACAGGGCCCTACGAGCAGTACTTC
CSAKTGPYEQYF
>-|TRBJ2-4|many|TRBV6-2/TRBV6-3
TGTGCCAGCAGTTATGGACAGTTGGACATTCAGTACTTC
CASSYGQLDIQYF
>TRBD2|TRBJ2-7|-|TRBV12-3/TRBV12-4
TGTGCCAGCAGTCCGACACCGGGACTAGCGGGAGAGGCCTACGAGCAGTACTTC
CASSPTPGLAGEAYEQYF
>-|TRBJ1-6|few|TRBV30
TGTGCCTTGAGAGCGGACAGCCTTTCAGAATTTCCCCTCCACTTT
CALRADSLSEFPLHF
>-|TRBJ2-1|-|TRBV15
TGTGCCACCAGCAGAGATATTAGGCAGTTTAGCTCCTACAATGAGCAGTTCTTC
CATSRDIRQFSSYNEQFF
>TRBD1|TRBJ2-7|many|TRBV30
TGTGCCTGGAGTGAGACAGGGGTGGTCGGCTCCTACGAGCAGTACTTC
CAWSETGVVGSYEQYF
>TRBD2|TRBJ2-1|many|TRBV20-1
TGCAGTGCGCGGGTAGCGGGAGGATGGCATGAGCAGTTCTTC
CSARVAGGWHEQFF
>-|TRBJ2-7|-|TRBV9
TGTGCCAGCAGCGTAGGTAGTAACTCCTACGAGCAGTACTTC
CASSVGSNSYEQYF
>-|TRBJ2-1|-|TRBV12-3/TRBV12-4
TGTGCCAGCAGTTTATTCCAGGCCCGTGAGCAGTTCTTC
CASSLFQAREQFF
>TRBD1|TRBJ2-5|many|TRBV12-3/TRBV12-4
TGTGCCAGCAGTTTAGGGGACAGGGAACAAGAGACCCAGTACTTC
CASSLGDREQETQYF